The rows below give T cell receptor beta chains drawn from one sample of a study of blood T cell repertoires in COVID-19. TCRdb's copy holds only in-frame clones and misses some; the assay was immunoSEQ multiplex PCR. Here the sample spans 200,000 to 300,000 clones, 70% to 90% being singletons. The sequencing sample was made of peripheral blood. These receptor sequences come from a woman in her thirties or forties who had recovered from COVID-19. Each CDR3 is given with its conserved first and last residue. The D gene is left open where the match is weak. Size is stated for part of the rows, as once, few or many counts, or as a class when the clone is expanded.

TRBJ2-7 - 15 - TRBV9 TGTGCCAGCAGCGGAGGGGGCGGGGAACACTACGAGCAGTACTTC CASSGGGGEHYEQYF
TRBJ2-7 - 16 TRBD2 TRBV9 TGTGCCAGCAGCGTAGACCCGGTAGCGGGAGGTAGGGAGCAGTACTTC CASSVDPVAGGREQYF
TRBJ2-1 - 15 TRBD2 TRBV15 TGTGCCACCAGCCCGGGCGGGGGCTCCTACAATGAGCAGTTCTTC CATSPGGGSYNEQFF
TRBJ1-1 - 17 TRBD1 TRBV28 TGTGCCAGCAGAACCGGGACAGGGGGCGCCCACGGCACTGAAGCTTTCTTT CASRTGTGGAHGTEAFF
TRBJ2-4 - 19 - TRBV21-1 TGTGCCAGCAGCAAAATACGGGTGTTTCGGGGGACCAAGAAAAACATTCAGTACTTC CASSKIRVFRGTKKNIQYF
TRBJ2-1 - 15 - TRBV4-3 TGCGCCAGCAGCCTCCGGGACCAGGGGTACAATGAGCAGTTCTTC CASSLRDQGYNEQFF
TRBJ1-2 - 16 - TRBV2 TGTGCCAGCAGTGAGGGGGGGATTGTCAGCTCCCTGGGCTACACCTTC CASSEGGIVSSLGYTF
TRBJ2-5 - 15 TRBD1 TRBV6-5 TGTGCCAGCAGTATTGCGACAGGGGGCGTAGAGACCCAGTACTTC CASSIATGGVETQYF
TRBJ1-2 - 14 - TRBV9 TGTGCCAGCAGCGCCCAGACAGGAGGCTATGGCTACACCTTC CASSAQTGGYGYTF
TRBJ2-5 once 15 TRBD1 TRBV6-6 TGTGCCAGCAGTTACTCGGGACAGCGCCAAGAGACCCAGTACTTC CASSYSGQRQETQYF
TRBJ2-1 - 16 TRBD2 TRBV4-1 TGCGCCAGCAGCCAAGATCGGCTAGCGGGGGCCAATGAGCAGTTCTTC CASSQDRLAGANEQFF
TRBJ2-1 - 16 TRBD2 TRBV11-3 TGTGCCAGCAGCCCACGTCCCCTAGCGGGAGCGGGTGAGCAGTTCTTC CASSPRPLAGAGEQFF
TRBJ1-1 - 15 - TRBV9 TGTGCCAGCAGCGTAGAGGCAGGGATGAACACTGAAGCTTTCTTT CASSVEAGMNTEAFF
TRBJ1-6 - 14 - TRBV29-1 TGCAGCTACCGGGAGGGCGCGGGGAATTCACCCCTCCACTTT CSYREGAGNSPLHF
TRBJ1-4 - 15 TRBD1 TRBV6-4 TGTGCCAGCAGCCAACGCGGGACAGCTAACGAAAAACTGTTTTTT CASSQRGTANEKLFF
TRBJ2-7 - 15 TRBD1 TRBV4-3 TGCGCCAGCAGCCAAGATTGGGACAGGGGGGGGGAGCAGTACTTC CASSQDWDRGGEQYF
TRBJ2-1 once 14 - TRBV7-8 TGTGCCAGCACCCGAAGTGGGGGCCGCAATGAGCAGTTCTTC CASTRSGGRNEQFF
TRBJ1-5 - 13 - TRBV12-3/TRBV12-4 TGTGCCAGCAGCTCCTCAGGCAATCAGCCCCAGCATTTT CASSSSGNQPQHF
TRBJ2-1 - 17 TRBD1 TRBV14 TGTGCCAGCAGCCATTCTTGGGACAGGGGGCCCTACAATGAGCAGTTCTTC CASSHSWDRGPYNEQFF
TRBJ1-1 - 14 TRBD1 TRBV6-2/TRBV6-3 TGTGCCAGCAGCCTACAGGGGGCGGGCACTGAAGCTTTCTTT CASSLQGAGTEAFF
TRBJ2-3 - 15 TRBD2 TRBV7-9 TGTGCCAGCACCCCGGGGCTAGCGGGCACAGATACGCAGTATTTT CASTPGLAGTDTQYF
TRBJ2-3 - 16 TRBD2 TRBV3-1/TRBV3-2 TGTGCCAGCAGCTCCAGAGGACTAGCGGGAACAGATACGCAGTATTTT CASSSRGLAGTDTQYF
TRBJ1-5 - 18 - TRBV30 TGTGCCTGGAGTCCGACTAGGACGGCCGAAGCGGTGAATCAGCCCCAGCATTTT CAWSPTRTAEAVNQPQHF
TRBJ2-3 - 14 TRBD2 TRBV6-1 TGTGCCAGCAGTGAACCCCCCGGGGGGGATACGCAGTATTTT CASSEPPGGDTQYF
TRBJ1-5 - 14 - TRBV19 TGTGCCAGTAGTATCGAGCGGCTCTATCAGCCCCAGCATTTT CASSIERLYQPQHF
TRBJ1-2 - 12 - TRBV28 TGTGCCAGCAGGGGGCTAGGGGATGGTGAAACCTTC CASRGLGDGETF
TRBJ1-1 - 14 TRBD1 TRBV11-2 TGTGCCAGCAGCCCAGAGACAGGGGGAACTGAAGCTTTCTTT CASSPETGGTEAFF
TRBJ2-2 - 14 - TRBV11-1 TGTGCCAGCACGAGGGAGGGGGGCACCGGGGAGCTGTTTTTT CASTREGGTGELFF
TRBJ2-3 once 13 TRBD1 TRBV5-1 TGCGCCAGCGGGTCAGGGGGCCCAGATACGCAGTATTTT CASGSGGPDTQYF
TRBJ2-2 - 12 - TRBV30 TGTGCCTGGAGACAGAATACCGGGGAGCTGTTTTTT CAWRQNTGELFF
TRBJ1-2 - 12 - TRBV6-2/TRBV6-3 TGTGCCAGCAGCCGGGACACCACTGGCTACACCTTC CASSRDTTGYTF
TRBJ2-5 few 13 - TRBV9 TGTGCCAGCAGCGGTGCCCCGGCGGGGACCCAGTACTTC CASSGAPAGTQYF
TRBJ1-4 once 11 - TRBV20-1 TGCAGTGCTAGGGCCGGCCGGGAGGCGTTTTTT CSARAGREAFF
TRBJ2-7 few 17 - TRBV27 TGTGCCAGCAGTTCCTCCATCAGGCAGGGTTTGGCACACGAGCAGTACTTC CASSSSIRQGLAHEQYF
TRBJ1-3 - 12 - TRBV12-3/TRBV12-4 TGTGCCAGCAGTACCAGGGGAAACACCATATATTTT CASSTRGNTIYF
TRBJ2-4 - 18 TRBD2 TRBV7-2 TGTGCCAGCAGCGCACTAGCGGGAGCTTTTGGGGCCAAAAACATTCAGTACTTC CASSALAGAFGAKNIQYF
TRBJ2-1 - 17 TRBD2 TRBV18 TGTGCCAGCTCACCACTCCCGGGACTAGCGGGAGCAAATGAGCAGTTCTTC CASSPLPGLAGANEQFF
TRBJ1-2 - 13 - TRBV4-3 TGCGCCAGCAGCCAACAGTCGGGCTATGGCTACACCTTC CASSQQSGYGYTF
TRBJ1-4 - 15 TRBD1 TRBV15 TGTGCCACCAGCAGACCGGGACAGGGGTACGAAAAACTGTTTTTT CATSRPGQGYEKLFF
TRBJ2-5 - 14 TRBD1 TRBV7-9 TGTGCCAGCAGCTTAACAGGGGGCCGGGAGACCCAGTACTTC CASSLTGGRETQYF
TRBJ2-3 - 14 - TRBV4-3 TGCGCCAGCAGCCAAGACCCAGGCACAGATACGCAGTATTTT CASSQDPGTDTQYF
TRBJ1-5 many 14 TRBD1 TRBV7-2 TGTGCCAGCAGCCCACAGGGGAGCAATCAGCCCCAGCATTTT CASSPQGSNQPQHF
TRBJ2-4 - 15 - TRBV28 TGTGCCAGCAGCCGTGACGGGAGAGCCATAAACATTCAGTACTTC CASSRDGRAINIQYF
TRBJ1-4 - 16 - TRBV7-9 TGTGCCAGCACCCCGGGGAAGAGGCAGTCTAATGAAAAACTGTTTTTT CASTPGKRQSNEKLFF
TRBJ1-2 - 15 - TRBV15 TGTGCCACCAGCAGCCCCGGGGGAGGGGACTATGGCTACACCTTC CATSSPGGGDYGYTF
TRBJ2-2 - 16 TRBD1 TRBV7-8 TGTGCCAGCAGCCCCCGACAGGGGGGTCACACCGGGGAGCTGTTTTTT CASSPRQGGHTGELFF
TRBJ2-1 - 14 TRBD2 TRBV7-8 TGTGCCAGCAGAGCCGGGACTAGCGGGAGAGGGCAGTTCTTC CASRAGTSGRGQFF
TRBJ1-6 - 15 - TRBV3-1/TRBV3-2 TGTGCCACCGCAGCGTCGAGCTCCTATAATTCACCCCTCCACTTT CATAASSSYNSPLHF
TRBJ2-5 - 12 - TRBV6-1 TGTGCCAGCAGTGAAGGGCGGTTGACCCAGTACTTC CASSEGRLTQYF
TRBJ2-1 - 15 - TRBV11-2 TGTGCCAGCAGCAACCGGGACTTAGCAGACAATGAGCAGTTCTTC CASSNRDLADNEQFF
TRBJ1-5 - 17 - TRBV7-2 TGTGCCAGCAGCTTTGGGCAGACCCCTTATAGCAATCAGCCCCAGCATTTT CASSFGQTPYSNQPQHF
TRBJ1-1 - 13 - TRBV19 TGTGCCAGTAGTACGGGGGTCGAAACAGAAGCTTTCTTT CASSTGVETEAFF
TRBJ1-3 once 17 - TRBV18 TGTGCCAGCTCACACCGCGGCCCGGGGAGCTCTGGAAACACCATATATTTT CASSHRGPGSSGNTIYF